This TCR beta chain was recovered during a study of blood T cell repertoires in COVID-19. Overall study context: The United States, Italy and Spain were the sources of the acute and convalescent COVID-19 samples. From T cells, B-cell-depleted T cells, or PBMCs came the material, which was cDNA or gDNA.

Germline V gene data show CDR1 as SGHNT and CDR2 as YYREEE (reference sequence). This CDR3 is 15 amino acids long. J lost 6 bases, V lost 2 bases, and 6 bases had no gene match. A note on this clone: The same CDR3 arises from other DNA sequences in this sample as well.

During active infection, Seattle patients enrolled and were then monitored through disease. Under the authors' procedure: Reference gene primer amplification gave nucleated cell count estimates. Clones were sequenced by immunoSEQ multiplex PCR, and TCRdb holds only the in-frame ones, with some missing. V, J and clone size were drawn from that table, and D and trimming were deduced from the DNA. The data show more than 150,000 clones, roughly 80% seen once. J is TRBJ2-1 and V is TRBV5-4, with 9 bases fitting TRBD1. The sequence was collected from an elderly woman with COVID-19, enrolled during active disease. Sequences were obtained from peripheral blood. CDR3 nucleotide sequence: TGTGCCAGCAGCTTACCGGGACAGGGAGGCAATGAGCAGTTCTTC. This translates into CASSLPGQGGNEQFF.